This T cell receptor beta chain was profiled in a study of molecular identifiers for immune sequencing clone quantification. TCRdb re-called the PCR reads with MiXCR, one entry per CDR3 protein. This sample has 550,000 to 750,000 distinct CDR3 sequences, with less than 20% found just once. Naive CD8 T cells, phenotype CD8+CD4-CCR7+CD45RA+, were sorted. Turning to this clonotype: This may come from a read error, since a much larger clone is one base off.

This receptor was identified in a human donor in good health. Some libraries in this study had Jurkat cell RNA spiked in. Sequencing was performed on naive CD8+ T cells from blood, with Jurkat cell RNA spiked in. As for subset: FACS-sorted CD8+CD4-CCR7+CD45RA+ naive T cells.

CDR3 loop: CSARVGSRSGANVLTF. The DNA for the CDR3 is TGCAGTGCTAGAGTCGGATCCCGCTCTGGGGCCAACGTCCTGACTTTC. The rearrangement links TRBV20-1 to TRBJ2-6, with D unresolved. Trimming removed 1 base from V and 0 bases from J, with 10 bases in between. CDR1 is DFQATT, CDR2 SNEGSKA, per germline (reference sequence). The CDR3 covers 16 residues.